One and the same sample provided the 20 T cell receptor beta chains below, sequenced in a study of T cell responses to AZD1222 COVID-19 vaccine. TCRdb's copy holds only in-frame clones and misses some; the assay was immunoSEQ multiplex PCR. Of under 200,000 clones detected, around 95% appear once; the ten largest clones hold approximately 0.58%. The sequences come from peripheral blood, collected on day 0 of AZD1222 vaccination. Receptors originate from an adult in good health.

The chain uses TRBV28 and TRBJ2-2; the D gene could be TRBD1 or TRBD2 (5 bases each). Trimming took off 2 bases at V and 4 bases at J, with 14 bases between the two ends. This CDR3 is 16 amino acids long. The V gene's germline CDR1 is MDHEN and CDR2 SYDVKM. For the CDR3, the DNA is TGTGCCAGCAGTTTACGAGGGCCTAGGGGCACCGGGGAGCTGTTTTTT. It specifies CASSLRGPRGTGELFF.

This rearrangement joins TRBV5-1 to TRBJ1-6; D call uncertain. The CDR3 totals 15 residues. V was cut by 0 bases and J by 12 bases, with 16 bases left in between. Germline lookup yields CDR1 SGHRS and CDR2 YFSETQ. The CDR3 here is CASSLEGPSSVPLHF. Written as DNA, the CDR3 is TGCGCCAGCAGCTTGGAAGGGCCGAGTAGTGTACCCCTCCACTTT.

This chain connects TRBV6-6 to TRBJ2-3; D might be TRBD2 (6 bases). CDR3 size: 15 residues. Per germline, CDR1 MNHNY and CDR2 SVGAGI (reference sequence). The V gene lost 4 bases and the J gene lost 2 bases, with 13 bases spanning the gap. The CDR3 protein is CASSFGELATDTQYF. CDR3 nucleotides: TGTGCCAGCAGTTTTGGTGAACTAGCCACAGATACGCAGTATTTT.

The chain recombines TRBV30 with TRBJ2-7, with TRBD2 as a possible D gene (5 bases). Germline assignment: CDR1 GTSNPN and CDR2 SVGIG (reference sequence). The CDR3 has 11 amino acids. The V end was cut by 5 bases, the J end by 1 base, with 6 bases between. CDR3 in DNA: TGTGCCTGGGGGGAGTCCTACGAGCAGTACTTC. Translating it yields CAWGESYEQYF.

The J gene is TRBJ2-2, the V gene TRBV11-3; D gene ambiguous. Trimming shortened V by 7 bases and J by 4 bases, and 7 bases separated the two germline ends. This CDR3 is 12 amino acids long. Germline V gene sequence: CDR1 SGHNT, CDR2 YENEEA. The CDR3 DNA reads as TGTGCCAGCAAAGCGAGCACCGGGGAGCTGTTTTTT. Translated: CASKASTGELFF.

The chain combines TRBV11-2 with TRBJ2-1; D call uncertain. V was clipped by 3 bases and J by 2 bases, with 17 bases between them. This CDR3 comprises 17 residues. The germline CDR1 and CDR2 sequences are SGHAT and FQNNGV. CDR3 loop: CASSFPPLSRTYNEQFF. The CDR3 DNA sequence: TGTGCCAGCAGCTTTCCCCCTTTATCCCGTACCTACAATGAGCAGTTCTTC.

Here the CDR3 reads CASSLVARATEAFF. Here the CDR3 DNA reads TGTGCCAGCAGCTTAGTTGCCAGGGCCACTGAAGCTTTCTTT. V is TRBV13 and J is TRBJ1-1, with D tentatively TRBD1 (5 bases). This CDR3 is 14 amino acids long. V lost 1 base and J 4 bases, leaving 10 bases between the germline ends. The germline V gene has CDR1 PRHDT and CDR2 FYEKMQ (reference sequence).

This chain links TRBV5-4 with TRBJ2-7, with D perhaps matching TRBD1 (5 bases). Trimming shortened V by 1 base and J by 4 bases, and 9 bases separated the two germline ends. Per the germline V gene, CDR1 is SGHNT and CDR2 is YYREEE (reference sequence). The CDR3 consists of 13 residues. As DNA, the CDR3 is TGTGCCAGCAGCTTGAGGGGCGATTACGAGCAGTACTTC. Its translation is CASSLRGDYEQYF.

This clone appeared once. DNA for the CDR3: TGTGCCAGCAGTTACGGGGGGTACACTGAAGCTTTCTTT. It codes for CASSYGGYTEAFF. The V gene is TRBV6-5, the J gene TRBJ1-1, with TRBD1 as a possible D gene (5 bases). This CDR3 is built from 13 residues. V was cut by 2 bases and J by 3 bases, with 7 bases left in between. Per germline, CDR1 MNHEY and CDR2 SVGAGI.

This clone was recorded once. V is TRBV2 and J is TRBJ1-2; 9 bases align to TRBD1. J gave up 1 base and V 6 bases, and 3 bases lay outside the gene matches. The CDR3 contains 14 residues. CDR1 is SNHLY, CDR2 FYNNEI, per germline. The CDR3 reads CASRDRGINYGYTF. The DNA for the CDR3 is TGTGCCAGCAGGGACAGGGGAATTAACTATGGCTACACCTTC.

CDR3 protein: CASSLPSGAYTGELFF. The CDR3 DNA sequence: TGTGCCAGCAGTTTACCAAGCGGGGCGTACACCGGGGAGCTGTTTTTT. The V gene is TRBV28, the J gene TRBJ2-2; TRBD2 matches 7 bases. CDR3 length equals 16 residues. The V segment lost 2 bases and the J segment 3 bases; nucleotides outside the gene matches: 6. The V gene's germline CDR1 is MDHEN and CDR2 SYDVKM.

The V and J genes are TRBV7-2 and TRBJ2-1; TRBD2 might be the D (6 bases). Trimming pared 6 bases from V and 6 bases from J, leaving 18 bases between. Germline lookup yields CDR1 SGHTA and CDR2 FQGNSA. The CDR3 has 15 amino acids. The CDR3 here is CASRVSRDFVNEQFF. The CDR3 DNA sequence: TGTGCCAGCAGAGTGTCCAGGGACTTCGTCAATGAGCAGTTCTTC.

V and J are TRBV4-1 and TRBJ2-5; no clear D. The CDR3 has 13 amino acids. Trimming took off 8 bases at V and 5 bases at J, with 15 bases between the two ends. CDR1 is MGHRA, CDR2 YSYEKL, per germline. The CDR3 reads CASGQWRGETQYF. CDR3 nucleotides: TGCGCCAGCGGGCAGTGGCGTGGCGAGACCCAGTACTTC.

This rearrangement joins TRBV5-1 to TRBJ2-5; no clear D gene. CDR1 and CDR2 (germline): SGHRS, YFSETQ. The length of the CDR3 is 15 residues. Between the trimmed V and J ends, which lost 0 bases and 1 base, there was a span of 10 bases. The CDR3 spells CASSLEAAVQETQYF. DNA of the CDR3: TGCGCCAGCAGCTTGGAGGCGGCAGTCCAAGAGACCCAGTACTTC.

The V and J genes are TRBV29-1 and TRBJ2-7; no clear D gene. CDR3 length equals 12 residues. V was trimmed by 3 bases and J by 2 bases, leaving 8 bases between them. Per the germline V gene, CDR1 is SQVTM and CDR2 is ANQGSEA. The CDR3 coding sequence is TGCAGCGTTGATCACGGAACCTACGAGCAGTACTTC. As protein: CSVDHGTYEQYF.

The chain recombines TRBV21-1 with TRBJ2-7. TRBV21-1 has pseudogene status. This CDR3 has 14 residues. The CDR3 sequence is CASSNLGNFYEQYF. The CDR3 DNA is TGTGCCAGCAGCAATCTGGGTAACTTCTACGAGCAGTACTTC.

This clone occurred a few times. This rearrangement joins TRBV12-3 or TRBV12-4 to TRBJ2-2; possibly TRBD2 for D (5 bases). V shed 1 base and J shed 8 bases, with 8 bases lying between them. This CDR3 has 13 amino acids. Here the CDR3 reads CASSLGGPGELFF. CDR3 sequence (DNA): TGTGCCAGCAGTTTAGGCGGGCCGGGGGAGCTGTTTTTT.

This clone was observed a single time. V and J are TRBV5-1 and TRBJ1-2; the D gene is possibly TRBD1 (5 bases). The CDR3 runs 13 residues. V lost 7 bases to trimming and J lost 6 bases, with 16 bases between them. Germline V lookup: CDR1 SGHRS, CDR2 YFSETQ. The CDR3 nucleotides are TGCGCCAGCTCACCGGGACCCCATGATGGCTACACCTTC. Its translation: CASSPGPHDGYTF.

CDR3 DNA sequence: TGTGCCTGGAGTGGGAGGACCACCTACAATGAGCAGTTCTTC. Its protein is CAWSGRTTYNEQFF. The chain is built from TRBV30 and TRBJ2-1; TRBD2 might be the D (5 bases). The CDR3 sequence is 14 residues long. Trimming removed 1 base at V and 2 bases at J, with 9 bases between. Germline V lookup: CDR1 GTSNPN, CDR2 SVGIG (reference sequence).

This chain links TRBV5-4 with TRBJ1-2; 7 positions match TRBD1. The length of the CDR3 is 15 residues. In germline, CDR1 is SGHNT, CDR2 YYREEE (reference sequence). V lost 5 bases, J lost 0 bases, and 7 bases stayed unmatched. This CDR3 is CASSSLTGTNYGYTF. In DNA, the CDR3 is TGTGCCAGCAGTTCTCTGACAGGGACTAACTATGGCTACACCTTC.